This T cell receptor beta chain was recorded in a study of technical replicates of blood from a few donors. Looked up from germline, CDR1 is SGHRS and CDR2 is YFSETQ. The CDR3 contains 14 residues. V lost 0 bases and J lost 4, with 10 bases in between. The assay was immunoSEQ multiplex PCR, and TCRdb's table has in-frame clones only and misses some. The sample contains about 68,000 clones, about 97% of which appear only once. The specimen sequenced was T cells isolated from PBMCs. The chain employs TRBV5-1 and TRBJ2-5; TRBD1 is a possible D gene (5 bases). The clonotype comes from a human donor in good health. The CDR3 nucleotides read TGCGCCAGCAGCTTGGACCAGGGAAGAGAGACCCAGTACTTC. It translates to CASSLDQGRETQYF. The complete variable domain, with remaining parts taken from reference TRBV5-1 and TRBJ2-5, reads KAGVTQTPRYLIKTRGQQVTLSCSPISGHRSVSWYQQTPGQGLQFLFEYFSETQRNKGNFPGRFSGRQFSNSRSEMNVSTLELGDSALYLCASSLDQGRETQYFGPGTRLLVL.